This TCR beta chain was obtained from a study of T cells in Graves' hyperthyroidism and ophthalmopathy. Study-level information: Peripheral blood was drawn at first diagnosis, prior to all treatment. Whole-study results and caveats: It was a median roughly six months before onset that the model predicted ophthalmopathy.

Regarding this clonotype: Antigen unknown. This could be a read error, since a much larger clone is one nucleotide away.

RNA transcripts gave rise to amplified TCR beta CDR3 regions. Researchers ran a first-round RT-PCR on the TCR CDR3 using the HTBI primer set. In TCRdb, the multiplex PCR reads were re-called with MiXCR into one record per CDR3 protein. This sample has over 650,000 distinct CDR3 sequences, with about 16% found just once. Patients were excluded for uncontrolled infection, other autoimmune disease, pregnancy or lactation. J gave up 6 bases and V 10 bases, and 9 bases lay outside the gene matches. Per the germline V gene, CDR1 is MDHEN and CDR2 is SYDVKM. The CDR3 is made up of 13 amino acids. V usage is TRBV28 and J usage is TRBJ2-7; 10 bases align to TRBD2. The receptor was derived from a man between 18 and 29 years old with Graves' hyperthyroidism. The sequencing sample was made of blood. The CDR3, as DNA: TGTGCCACCCTAGCGGGAGACGGGTGCGAGCAGTACTTC. Residues: CATLAGDGCEQYF.